This TCR beta chain was documented in a study of OX40 agonist ivuxolimab in advanced cancers. Study in general: Clinicians treated patients with ivuxolimab, an agonistic anti-OX40 (CD134) antibody. Melanoma, hepatocellular carcinoma, head and neck or renal cell cancer occurred in dose-escalation patients.

The repertoire was sequenced with immunoSEQ multiplex PCR; TCRdb's copy has only in-frame clones and lacks some. The table lists 34,000 or so clones, around 81% of them singletons. The CDR3 loop spans 13 amino acids. Trimming shortened V by 0 bases and J by 5 bases, and 8 bases separated the two germline ends. Germline CDR1 SGDLS, CDR2 YYNGEE. The sample here was CD4+ or CD8+ T cells sorted from blood, taken in a trial of the OX40 agonist ivuxolimab. V gene TRBV9 combines with J gene TRBJ1-1; D is unresolved. The clonotype was recovered from an adult with an advanced solid tumor such as melanoma, head and neck, liver or kidney cancer. The CDR3 DNA sequence: TGTGCCAGCAGCGTAGGGTGGGGTACTGAAGCTTTCTTT. Its protein is CASSVGWGTEAFF.